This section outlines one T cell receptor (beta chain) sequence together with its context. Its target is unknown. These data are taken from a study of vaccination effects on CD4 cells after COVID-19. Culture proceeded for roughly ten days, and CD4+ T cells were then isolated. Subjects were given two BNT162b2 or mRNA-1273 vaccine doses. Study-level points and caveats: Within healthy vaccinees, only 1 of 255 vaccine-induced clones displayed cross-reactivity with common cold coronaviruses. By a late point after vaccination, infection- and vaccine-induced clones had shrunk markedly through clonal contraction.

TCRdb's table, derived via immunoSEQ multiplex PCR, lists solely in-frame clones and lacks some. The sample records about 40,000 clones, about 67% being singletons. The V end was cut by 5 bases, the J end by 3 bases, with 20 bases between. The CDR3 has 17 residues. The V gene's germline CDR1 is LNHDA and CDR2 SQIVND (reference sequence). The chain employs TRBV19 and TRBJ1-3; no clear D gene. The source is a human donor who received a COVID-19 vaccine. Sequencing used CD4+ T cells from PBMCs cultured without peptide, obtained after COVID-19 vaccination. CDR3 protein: CASSLLRRPLFGNTIYF. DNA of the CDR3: TGTGCCAGTAGTCTCCTCCGAAGGCCGTTATTTGGAAACACCATATATTTT.